This T cell receptor beta chain was sequenced during a study of CD8+CD57+ T cells in acquired aplastic anemia. Study information: On average, sorted CD4+ and CD8+ cells gave approximately 3.1 ug of DNA.

The study profiled TCR beta VDJ and CDR3 using genomic DNA as template. One entry per CDR3 protein results from TCRdb running MiXCR on the reads. The data show under 350,000 distinct CDR3 sequences, with under 60% seen just once and 1.3% held by the top ten. The patients chosen for sequencing had shown expansion of CD8+CD57+ cells (detected by flow cytometry). Prior therapy had not been administered to any patient at the time of blood sampling. General study findings and limits: The number of CD8+ CDR3 sequences shared by patients and controls was approximately 30.

There are 13 residues in the CDR3. V was trimmed by 2 bases and J by 10 bases, leaving 14 bases between them. The germline V gene encodes CDR1 MGHDK and CDR2 SYGVNS. As concerns this clonotype: The antigen remains unidentified. This may arise from a read error, as a much more abundant clone is one base away. The conserved closing phenylalanine or tryptophan is absent in this CDR3, likely reflecting a read error.

This receptor was taken from a human donor with aplastic anemia. Source material: sorted CD4+, CD8+, or CD8+CD57+ T cells (not recorded which) from PBMCs. The gene calls are TRBV25-1 and TRBJ1-1, with D possibly matching TRBD1 (6 bases). Here the CDR3 reads CASSEGGRRGAFS. The CDR3 DNA is TGTGCCAGCAGTGAAGGGGGGCGTAGAGGAGCTTTCTCT.